The present TCR beta chain was sequenced within a study of blood T cell repertoires in COVID-19 (dated by TCRdb to 2020 to 2021). Concerning the study at large: The collaborator samples originated in the United States, Italy and Spain and spanned the acute and convalescent phases of COVID-19. The sample metadata nearly always contained a de-identified subject ID, COVID-19 status, age in years and sex. A freely available public database, intended as a resource for researchers studying the immune response to SARS-CoV-2, is where the repertoires were released. The dataset comprised deeply sampled blood TCRbeta repertoires from subjects exposed to, actively infected with, or recovered from COVID-19. Where available, HLA class I and class II types were taken from metadata supplied by the sample provider and were not determined by assay-based typing. The samples were drawn from the first 160 participants of the ongoing ImmuneRACE study and from over 950 subjects provided by 6 global collaborators. The material from the prospective study consisted of cDNA or gDNA derived from T cells, B-cell-depleted T cells, or PBMCs.

One collaborating source in Seattle enrolled patients during active infection and followed them longitudinally through the course of disease. The collaborating institutions used their own protocols to collect whole blood in K2EDTA tubes. Collaborator samples were shipped for TCRbeta analysis as frozen whole blood, isolated PBMCs, or DNA extracted from either sample type. Paper-wide results and their limitations: How much clinical and demographic metadata was included differed by source and by participant, and the metadata was provided uncurated.

TCRbeta CDR3 regions were amplified from genomic DNA by means of the immunoSEQ Assay, a bias-controlled multiplex PCR. On the study's bioinformatics: Nucleated cell counts per sample were estimated from amplification of reference gene primers within the assay. To quantify the absolute abundance of each unique TCRbeta CDR3 rearrangement, sequence reads were collapsed and filtered. For each sample, productive Simpson clonality was calculated as the square root of Simpson's diversity index over productive rearrangements. TCRdb provides this immuneACCESS table in a form limited to in-frame rearrangements. Some clones are lacking; in checked studies, under half of them reflect an unresolved V gene, and why the rest are absent is not known. The V and J calls and clone size come from that table; D and trimming were worked out from the DNA. Here the sample has a few hundred thousand clones; more than 80% occur a single time. The ten biggest clones cover less than 3.5% of the sample.

Regarding this clone: Its antigen specificity is not known. No clone much larger than this one lies a single base away; base qualities are absent. Other DNA sequences in this specimen translate into the identical CDR3.

The TCR was taken from a woman in her twenties or thirties with COVID-19, enrolled during active disease. Sequenced sample: peripheral blood.

The CDR3 has the sequence CASSRDRTYEQYF. The DNA reads TGTGCCAGCAGCCGGGACAGAACCTACGAGCAGTACTTC. The rearrangement combines TRBV6-5 with TRBJ2-7, with 7 central nucleotides matching TRBD1. The CDR3 goes from the cysteine to the phenylalanine over 13 residues. The retained sequence is limited to the CDR3, 39 bases, with the frame set at the first base. From a lookup of the germline V gene, CDR1 and CDR2 are MNHEY and SVGAGI. V and J are trimmed by 6 bases and 2 bases, and the gene matches miss 4 bases of the junction.